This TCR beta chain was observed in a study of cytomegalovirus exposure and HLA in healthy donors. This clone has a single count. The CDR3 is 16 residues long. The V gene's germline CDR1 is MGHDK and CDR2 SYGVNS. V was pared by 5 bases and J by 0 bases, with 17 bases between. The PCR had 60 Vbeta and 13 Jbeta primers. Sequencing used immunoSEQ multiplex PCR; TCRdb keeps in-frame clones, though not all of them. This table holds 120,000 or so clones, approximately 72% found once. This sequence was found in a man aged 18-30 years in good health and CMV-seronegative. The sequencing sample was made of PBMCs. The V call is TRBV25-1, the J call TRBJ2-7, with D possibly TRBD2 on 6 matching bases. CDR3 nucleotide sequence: TGTGCCAGCAGTAGCCCCTGGGGGGATAGCTCCTACGAGCAGTACTTC. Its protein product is CASSSPWGDSSYEQYF.